The clone carrying this T cell receptor beta chain turned up a few times. The antigen is unknown. This sample stems from a study of T cells after yellow fever vaccination. Overall study results and limits: Post-booster reappearance was seen for most primary-vaccination clones (about 96% CD4, around 88% CD8).

They built TCR cDNA with 5'RACE template switching, a step that put in a universal primer site and UMIs. TCRdb re-derived calls from the 5' RACE reads in MiXCR, one entry per CDR3 protein. The sample shows some 670,000 distinct CDR3 sequences, more than 9% of them seen only once. The germline V gene encodes CDR1 DFQATT and CDR2 SNEGSKA (reference sequence). The CDR3 is made up of 12 amino acids. The V end lost 0 bases, the J end lost 5 bases, and 5 bases lay between the germline ends. The TCR sequence derives from a man aged 25-45 years who received the YFV17D yellow fever vaccine. Sequences were derived from PBMCs, sampled on the day of the yellow fever booster vaccination. V usage is TRBV20-1 and J usage is TRBJ1-5; D gene ambiguous. CDR3 coding DNA: TGCAGTGCTAGAGATACGTATCAGCCCCAGCATTTT. It translates to CSARDTYQPQHF.